This record looks at one T cell receptor beta chain sequence and its context. Its antigen is still unknown. No quality values exist for individual bases; no much larger clone is one base distant. Donors formed part of the validation cohort, which comprised 120 subjects and was distinct from the first cohort of fewer than 750 subjects. The library was made by the immunoSEQ multiplex PCR assay. As for how the authors treated the data: A statistical classification framework was built for diagnosing cytomegalovirus status from the catalog of TCR beta chain sequences. TCRdb stores this immuneACCESS table with in-frame sequences only. Part of the clones is absent; in the studies checked, under half of the shortfall reflects unresolved V genes, and no reason is known for the rest. V and J calls and clone size are given by that table; D and trimming were obtained from the DNA. The sample table contains 75,000 to 95,000 clones; only one count was recorded for 95% to 97% of them. The ten top clones hold 0.6% to 0.85% of the sample.

These data originate in a study of cytomegalovirus exposure and HLA in healthy donors (dated by TCRdb to about 2017). Describing the broader study: According to a later analysis, the roughly 130 validation repertoires were produced on the same platform as the 666 repertoires of the first cohort. The study aimed to test whether signatures of past pathogen exposure could be identified by cataloging public T cell receptors. Along with the roughly 670-subject first cohort, a separate validation cohort of over a hundred different subjects was used. To predict cytomegalovirus infection status, the study combined high-throughput TCR immunosequencing, statistical association of individual TCRs with disease status, and machine learning. Here is what the overall study found, with its caveats: In a later analysis, TCRs clustered in the first cohort were found to also tend to co-occur in the approximately 120 validation repertoires, with about 93% of cluster scores above 0. The authors suggested that the approach could potentially be extended to other disease states and immunological phenotypes. All 130 or so repertoires were used to score co-occurrence in the validation cohort in a later analysis, because that analysis had no HLA typing for the cohort. The study gave a list of about 160 TCR beta chains associated with cytomegalovirus. In both the original and validation cohorts, the classifier was reported to diagnose cytomegalovirus status with high specificity and sensitivity. A few of the identified cytomegalovirus-associated TCR beta chains were confirmed in vitro to be specific for cytomegalovirus antigens. Most TCR sequences were seen in very few donors, while some public TCRs were found in many individuals.

V trim: 3 bases; J trim: 4 bases; unmatched bases: 4. The germline V gene specifies SGDLS as CDR1 and YYNGEE as CDR2. The CDR3 measures 15 amino acids from cysteine to phenylalanine. Just CDR3 DNA is preserved here, 45 bases in frame from base 1. The chain is encoded by TRBV9 joined to TRBJ2-7, and 13 junctional nucleotides match TRBD2. Material: PBMCs. The sequence came from a man between 18 and 35 years old in good health and CMV-seronegative. The CDR3 loop reads CASSEGLAGFYEQYF. The DNA sequence is TGTGCCAGCAGCGAGGGACTAGCGGGATTTTACGAGCAGTACTTC.